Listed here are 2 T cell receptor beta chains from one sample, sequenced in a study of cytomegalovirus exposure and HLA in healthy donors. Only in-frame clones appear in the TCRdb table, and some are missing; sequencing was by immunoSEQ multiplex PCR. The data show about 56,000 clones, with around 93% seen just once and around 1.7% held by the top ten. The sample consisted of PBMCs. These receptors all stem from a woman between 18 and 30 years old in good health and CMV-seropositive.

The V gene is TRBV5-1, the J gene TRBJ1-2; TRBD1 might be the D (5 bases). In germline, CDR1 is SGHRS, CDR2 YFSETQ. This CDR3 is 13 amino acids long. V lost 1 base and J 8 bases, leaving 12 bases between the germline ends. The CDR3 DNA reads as TGCGCCAGCAGCTTGTCAGGGCCTGGAGGCTACACCTTC. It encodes CASSLSGPGGYTF.

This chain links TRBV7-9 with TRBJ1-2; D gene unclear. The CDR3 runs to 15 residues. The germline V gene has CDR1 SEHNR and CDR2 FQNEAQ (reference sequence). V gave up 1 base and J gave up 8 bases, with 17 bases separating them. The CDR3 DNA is TGTGCCAGCAGCTTAGAGGTCCCCGGGGAGGGAGGCTACACCTTC. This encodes CASSLEVPGEGGYTF.